This is a list of T cell receptor beta chains from one sample in a study of identical twins. MiXCR was run by TCRdb on the 5' RACE reads, yielding one entry per CDR3 protein. The data contain 1.5 million to 2 million distinct CDR3 sequences, about 30% of them singletons. Sequencing was performed on cord blood. The receptors were gathered from a newborn girl in good health. Both conserved end residues are trimmed from each CDR3.

V gene: TRBV2; CDR3 protein: ASLDTPKNIQY
V gene: TRBV4-1; CDR3 protein: ASSRIYSGRPYEQY
V gene: TRBV28; CDR3 protein: ASETPPYEQY
V gene: TRBV20-1; CDR3 protein: SARQGALPLVAKNIQY
V gene: TRBV6-6; CDR3 protein: ASSRLDRSYGYT
V gene: TRBV9; CDR3 protein: ASSVGAGAHNEQY
V gene: TRBV5-1; CDR3 protein: ASSRLGTGRTDTQY
V gene: TRBV18; CDR3 protein: ASSPLAGGQEQF
V gene: TRBV20-1; CDR3 protein: SARGRQGTGANVLT
V gene: TRBV24-1; CDR3 protein: ATSDLGQGATGELF
V gene: TRBV20-1; CDR3 protein: SARSGTNQPQH
V gene: TRBV6-6; CDR3 protein: ASATGTDTQY
V gene: TRBV4-1; CDR3 protein: ASSQEQRSQPQH
V gene: TRBV28; CDR3 protein: ASSAQDTQY
V gene: TRBV5-1; CDR3 protein: ASSLLLKGVGDTQY
V gene: TRBV4-2; CDR3 protein: ASSQVVVLYNEQF
V gene: TRBV6-5; CDR3 protein: ASSYRDKPYEQY
V gene: TRBV18; CDR3 protein: ASSPPGQNWADTQY
V gene: TRBV5-1; CDR3 protein: ASSLARTSGVQDTQY
V gene: TRBV28; CDR3 protein: ASMARSDTQY
V gene: TRBV20-1; CDR3 protein: SAQTGAYEQY
V gene: TRBV5-1; CDR3 protein: ASRQDTGELF
V gene: TRBV29-1; CDR3 protein: SVGGGRGGADTQY
V gene: TRBV4-2; CDR3 protein: ASSPGQGTGANVLT
V gene: TRBV7-6; CDR3 protein: ASSLVTAPSEQY
V gene: TRBV11-2; CDR3 protein: ASVTSGQETQY
V gene: TRBV20-1; CDR3 protein: SARDTGRANEKLF
V gene: TRBV3-1; CDR3 protein: ASSQDFGSGSTDTQY
V gene: TRBV7-9; CDR3 protein: ASSPDRDQLF
V gene: TRBV5-1; CDR3 protein: ASSWGTESYEQY
V gene: TRBV27; CDR3 protein: ASSRGTGLNYGYT
V gene: TRBV5-1; CDR3 protein: ASSPQTSGGTDTQY
V gene: TRBV12-3/TRBV12-4; CDR3 protein: ASSPQPGLGSYNEQF
V gene: TRBV6-1; CDR3 protein: ASVGQGTDTQY
V gene: TRBV27; CDR3 protein: ASSLGTSGRRISADTQY
V gene: TRBV3-1; CDR3 protein: ASSQDGRIFAEAF
V gene: TRBV3-1; CDR3 protein: ASSQASRVNYEQY
V gene: TRBV10-3; CDR3 protein: AISSGQEYNEQY
V gene: TRBV15; CDR3 protein: ATSRAGGIPEAF
V gene: TRBV28; CDR3 protein: ASSNDRAEQY
V gene: TRBV7-2; CDR3 protein: ASSPVGVVYNSPLH
V gene: TRBV12-3/TRBV12-4; CDR3 protein: ASSFNRGLDQPQH
V gene: TRBV27; CDR3 protein: ASSSLGLAGPTDTQY
V gene: TRBV5-1; CDR3 protein: ASKRGSTMGNEQF
V gene: TRBV28; CDR3 protein: ASSLLVRPGNQPQH
V gene: TRBV3-1; CDR3 protein: ASSRSGTVYNEQF
V gene: TRBV28; CDR3 protein: ASSPAPLKRRHNEQF
V gene: TRBV7-9; CDR3 protein: ASSLMHGGSGNTIY
V gene: TRBV5-1; CDR3 protein: ASRPPNRGINEQY
V gene: TRBV29-1; CDR3 protein: SVGTGGNTIY
V gene: TRBV28; CDR3 protein: ASSFRDRGPRY
V gene: TRBV5-1; CDR3 protein: ASSSGPRVPNTEAF
V gene: TRBV20-1; CDR3 protein: SAHRSSYNSPLH
V gene: TRBV18; CDR3 protein: ASFPLAGPPKF
V gene: TRBV5-1; CDR3 protein: ASRQTPTGELTEAF
V gene: TRBV6-5; CDR3 protein: ASSLTGLDNYGYT
V gene: TRBV29-1; CDR3 protein: SVEAGEINGYT